The sequence of this TCR beta chain was determined in a study of blood T cell repertoires in COVID-19. The wider study: Samples of COVID-19 (acute and convalescent) were obtained from the United States, Italy and Spain. PBMCs, B-cell-depleted T cells, or T cells were the source of the cDNA or gDNA that made up the material.

V was pared by 6 bases and J by 3 bases, with 14 bases between. The CDR3 runs to 14 residues. The germline gives CDR1 MNHEY, CDR2 SVGAGI. Grouping used clinical history reported by participants in a survey and questionnaire. Original data processing: Reference gene primer amplification gave nucleated cell count estimates. The repertoire was sequenced with immunoSEQ multiplex PCR; TCRdb's copy has only in-frame clones and lacks some. The D gene and trimming were derived from the DNA, and the V and J assignments and clone size from that table. The table shows roughly 430,000 clones, with around 90% occurring only once.

This receptor was identified in a woman in her thirties or forties with acute COVID-19. Sample: PBMCs or T cells enriched from blood (not recorded which). V and J are TRBV6-5 and TRBJ1-2, with no clear D. This CDR3 is CASSLGAADYGYTF. The CDR3 bases are TGTGCCAGCAGCCTCGGAGCCGCGGACTATGGCTACACCTTC.